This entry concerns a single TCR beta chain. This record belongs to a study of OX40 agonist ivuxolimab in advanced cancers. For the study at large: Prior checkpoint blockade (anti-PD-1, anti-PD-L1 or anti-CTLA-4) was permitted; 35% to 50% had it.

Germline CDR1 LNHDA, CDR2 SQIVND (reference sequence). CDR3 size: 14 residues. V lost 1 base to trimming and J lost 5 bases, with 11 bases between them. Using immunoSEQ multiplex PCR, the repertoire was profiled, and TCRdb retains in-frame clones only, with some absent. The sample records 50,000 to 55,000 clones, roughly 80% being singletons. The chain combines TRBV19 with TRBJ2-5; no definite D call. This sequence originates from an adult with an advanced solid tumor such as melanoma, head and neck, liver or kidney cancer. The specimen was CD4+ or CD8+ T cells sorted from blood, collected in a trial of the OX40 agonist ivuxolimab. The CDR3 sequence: CASSIGSGRETQYF. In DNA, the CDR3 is TGTGCCAGTAGTATAGGTTCCGGGCGGGAGACCCAGTACTTC.